The present entry profiles one TCR beta chain with its context. Its binding antigen is unknown. No clone much larger than this one lies a single base away; base qualities are absent. The sample comes from a study of CD8 T cells in ankylosing spondylitis (dated by TCRdb to about 2017). Regarding the study in general: The study profiled T cell receptor beta repertoires in healthy donors and ankylosing spondylitis patients to find disease-linked TCR variants. In total, the full study cohort was made up of some 110 healthy donors and some 26 ankylosing spondylitis patients. Peripheral blood was sampled, and synovial fluid was also collected from ankylosing spondylitis patients. General conclusions and limits of the study: A TCR beta motif of roughly 8 highly homologous amino acid variants appeared characteristic of blood from ankylosing spondylitis patients. The disease-linked clones showed a CD8+ phenotype and occurred at relatively low frequencies in peripheral blood. Significant enrichment of the disease-linked clones was reported in matched synovial fluid samples from ankylosing spondylitis patients. Some TCR beta motif variants had previously been reported in synovial fluid and blood of reactive arthritis patients, which suggested common disease-initiation mechanisms.

V drops 1 base and J drops 9 bases, leaving 6 bases in between. There are 11 amino acids in the CDR3, from cysteine to phenylalanine inclusive. The DNA shown is the 33-base CDR3, in frame from base 1. Sequencing used an Illumina HiSeq 2500. Quantitative 5'-RACE with molecular barcodes was the method used to prepare the TCR beta libraries. As for the original processing: To identify disease-linked TCR variants, a new computational method was used, one built on a probabilistic model of VDJ rearrangement. The public reads were reprocessed in TCRdb via fastp at Q25 and MiXCR, keeping in-frame beta chains. All rows with the same CDR3 protein become a single entry with the most common DNA and genes. The authors' filters were not applied to this entry. The sample records about 250,000 distinct CDR3 sequences, roughly 32% of which are singletons. Clones ranked in the top ten supply around 4% of the sample.

The chain employs TRBV12-3 or TRBV12-4 and TRBJ1-1; TRBD1 could be the D gene, as 5 bases match. Sample: blood, either unsorted or a sorted T cell fraction (not recorded which). The clonotype comes from a male donor with ankylosing spondylitis or in good health (not recorded which). At the DNA level, the sequence is TGTGCCAGCAGTTTAGACAGGCAAGCTTTCTTT. Translated, it reads CASSLDRQAFF.